The clone carrying this T cell receptor beta chain was recorded a few times. As handled by the study authors: Amplification of reference gene primers was used by the study to estimate nucleated cell counts. The table came from immunoSEQ multiplex PCR; TCRdb's copy has only in-frame clones and leaves some out. V and J calls and clone size follow that table, whereas D and trimming were derived from the DNA. The sample records 120,000 or so clones, about 70% being singletons. This specimen belongs to a study of blood T cell repertoires in COVID-19. Study-wide context: COVID-19 samples collected from the United States, Italy and Spain covered acute and convalescent phases. Sample material is recorded as cDNA or gDNA derived from T cells, B-cell-depleted T cells, or PBMCs.

The CDR3 runs 17 residues. Germline CDR1 reads LGHNA; CDR2 reads YNFKEQ. Losses at the gene ends were 1 base for V and 8 bases for J; bases not matched to a gene: 12. This chain links TRBV4-2 with TRBJ2-1, with TRBD2 identical over 9 bases. The sequenced sample was peripheral blood. This receptor was taken from a man aged 55-75 years with acute or convalescent COVID-19. CDR3 amino acids: CASSQAYLRGGSYEQFF. The CDR3 bases are TGTGCCAGCAGCCAAGCCTACCTGCGGGGGGGATCCTATGAGCAGTTCTTC.